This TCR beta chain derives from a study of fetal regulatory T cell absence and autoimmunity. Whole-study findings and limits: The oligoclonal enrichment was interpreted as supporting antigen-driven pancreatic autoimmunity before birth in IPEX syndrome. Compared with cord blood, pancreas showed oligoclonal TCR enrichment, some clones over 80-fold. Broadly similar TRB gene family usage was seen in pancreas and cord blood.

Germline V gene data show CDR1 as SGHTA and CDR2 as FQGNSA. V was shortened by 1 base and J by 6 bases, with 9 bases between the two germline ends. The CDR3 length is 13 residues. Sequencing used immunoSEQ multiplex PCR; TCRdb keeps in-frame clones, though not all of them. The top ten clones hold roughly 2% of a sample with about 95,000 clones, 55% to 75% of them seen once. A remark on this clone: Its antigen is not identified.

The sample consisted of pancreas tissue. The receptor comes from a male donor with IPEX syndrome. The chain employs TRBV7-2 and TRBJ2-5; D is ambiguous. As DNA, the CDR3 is TGTGCCAGCAGCTTAGGGCCCTGGAAGACCCAGTACTTC. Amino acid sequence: CASSLGPWKTQYF.